The text below deals with one T cell receptor (beta chain). The data derive from a study of T cell changes during pregnancy in multiple sclerosis. V was trimmed by 5 bases and J by 3 bases, leaving 10 bases between them. CDR1 and CDR2 from the germline V gene are SGHAT and FQNNGV. There are 13 residues in the CDR3. Libraries were prepared by immunoSEQ multiplex PCR; TCRdb keeps only in-frame clonotypes and omits some of them. The table records about 68,000 clones, 90% of them present only once. The specimen was peripheral blood, collected in the third trimester of pregnancy. This sequence originates from a female donor with multiple sclerosis, enrolled in a pregnancy study. The chain couples TRBV11-2 to TRBJ1-2; D is ambiguous. In DNA form, the CDR3 reads TGTGCCAGCAGCCCCGGGGAGGACTATGGCTACACCTTC. As protein: CASSPGEDYGYTF.